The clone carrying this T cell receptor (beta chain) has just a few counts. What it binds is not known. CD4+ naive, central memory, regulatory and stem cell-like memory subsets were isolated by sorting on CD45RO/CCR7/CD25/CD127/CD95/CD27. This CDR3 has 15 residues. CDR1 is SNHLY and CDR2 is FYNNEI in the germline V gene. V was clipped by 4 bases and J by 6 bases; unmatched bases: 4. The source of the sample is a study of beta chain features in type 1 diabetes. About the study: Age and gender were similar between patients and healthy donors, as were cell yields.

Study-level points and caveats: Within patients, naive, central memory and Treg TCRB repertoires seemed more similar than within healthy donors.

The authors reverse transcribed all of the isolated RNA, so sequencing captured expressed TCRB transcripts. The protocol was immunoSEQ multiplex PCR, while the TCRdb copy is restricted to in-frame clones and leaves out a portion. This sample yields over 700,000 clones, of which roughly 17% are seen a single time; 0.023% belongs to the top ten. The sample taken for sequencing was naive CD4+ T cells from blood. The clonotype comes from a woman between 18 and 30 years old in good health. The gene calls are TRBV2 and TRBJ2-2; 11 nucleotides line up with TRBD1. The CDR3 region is CASSGPGQGAGELFF. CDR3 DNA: TGTGCCAGCAGTGGACCGGGACAGGGGGCCGGGGAGCTGTTTTTT.